The clone carrying this TCR beta chain was seen at least ten times. The antigen remains undetermined. The source of the sample is a study of response to subunit inactivated influenza vaccine. Whole-study findings and limits: The authors suggested that every seasonal influenza vaccination recruits few new T cells.

One entry per CDR3 protein results from TCRdb running MiXCR on the RT-PCR reads. The sample comprises 450,000 to 600,000 distinct CDR3 sequences, 6% to 9% of which are singletons, and around 13% rests with the top ten. There are 15 residues in the CDR3. J gave up 4 bases and V 4 bases, and 6 bases lay outside the gene matches. The TCR comes from a man aged 50 to 69 who received an inactivated influenza vaccine. The rearrangement links TRBV12-3 or TRBV12-4 to TRBJ2-3; 9 bases match TRBD2. The specimen was PBMCs from blood, collected 23 months after vaccination. As DNA, the CDR3 is TGTGCCAGCAGTTCCGCGGGGGGGCGAGCAGATACGCAGTATTTT. This translates into CASSSAGGRADTQYF.